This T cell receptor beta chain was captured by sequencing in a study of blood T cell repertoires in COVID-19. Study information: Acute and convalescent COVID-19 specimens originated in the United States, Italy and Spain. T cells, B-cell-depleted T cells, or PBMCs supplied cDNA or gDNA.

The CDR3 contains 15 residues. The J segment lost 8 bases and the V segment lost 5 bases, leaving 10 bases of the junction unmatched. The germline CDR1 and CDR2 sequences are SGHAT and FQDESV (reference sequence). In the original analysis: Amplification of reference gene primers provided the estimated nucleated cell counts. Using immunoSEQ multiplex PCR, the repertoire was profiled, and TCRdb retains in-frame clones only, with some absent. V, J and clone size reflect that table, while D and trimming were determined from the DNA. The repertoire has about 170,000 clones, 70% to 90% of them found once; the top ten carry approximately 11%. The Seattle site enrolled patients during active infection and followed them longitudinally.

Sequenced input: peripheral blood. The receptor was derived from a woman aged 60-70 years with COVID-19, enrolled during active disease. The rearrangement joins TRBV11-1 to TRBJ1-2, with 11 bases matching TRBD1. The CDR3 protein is CASSLGQGARSGYTF. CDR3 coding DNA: TGTGCCAGCAGCCTAGGACAGGGGGCTCGCTCCGGCTACACCTTC.